This T cell receptor (beta chain) derives from a study of tumor-infiltrating lymphocytes in primary liver carcinoma. This clonotype came up once. TCR beta cDNA came from about 450 ng total RNA, primed with a constant-region primer. Slightly modified ARM-PCR, run as three nested multiplex PCR rounds, produced the TCR beta libraries. A C-beta reverse primer and TRBV1-TRBV30 forward primers served in each of the first two PCR rounds, at about 10 cycles apiece. TCRdb ran MiXCR on the multiplex PCR reads and lists one entry per CDR3 protein. Among about 310,000 distinct CDR3 sequences listed, roughly three fifths were seen once. Unsorted whole blood supplied the blood RNA, and germline DNA was isolated too. Patients showed chronic HBV infection and an absence of prior treatment. CDR3 length equals 14 residues. Germline loops: CDR1 SGHRS, CDR2 YFSETQ. Trimming took off 3 bases at V and 4 bases at J, with 13 bases between the two ends.

The chain combines TRBV5-1 with TRBJ2-5; TRBD1 might be the D (6 bases). The sequence came from a woman in her 30s with primary liver carcinoma and hepatitis B virus infection. Material: peripheral blood. The CDR3 DNA sequence: TGCGCCAGCAGCTCCGGACAGACCCGAGAGACCCAGTACTTC. As protein: CASSSGQTRETQYF.